This entry describes one T cell receptor beta chain. This specimen belongs to a study of blood T cell repertoires in COVID-19. V shed 1 base, J shed 4 bases, and the junction held 4 bases outside the gene matches. This CDR3 spans 15 amino acids. Germline values: CDR1 SGHTA, CDR2 FQGNSA. The assay was immunoSEQ multiplex PCR, and TCRdb's table has in-frame clones only and misses some. The table has more than 35,000 clones, roughly 84% seen once. The chain is built from TRBV7-2 and TRBJ2-7; 10 positions agree with TRBD2. The sequence came from a man in his sixties with active COVID-19. What was sequenced was peripheral blood. The CDR3 protein is CASSLVPSGRYEQYF. Here the CDR3 DNA reads TGTGCCAGCAGCTTAGTCCCTAGCGGGAGATACGAGCAGTACTTC.